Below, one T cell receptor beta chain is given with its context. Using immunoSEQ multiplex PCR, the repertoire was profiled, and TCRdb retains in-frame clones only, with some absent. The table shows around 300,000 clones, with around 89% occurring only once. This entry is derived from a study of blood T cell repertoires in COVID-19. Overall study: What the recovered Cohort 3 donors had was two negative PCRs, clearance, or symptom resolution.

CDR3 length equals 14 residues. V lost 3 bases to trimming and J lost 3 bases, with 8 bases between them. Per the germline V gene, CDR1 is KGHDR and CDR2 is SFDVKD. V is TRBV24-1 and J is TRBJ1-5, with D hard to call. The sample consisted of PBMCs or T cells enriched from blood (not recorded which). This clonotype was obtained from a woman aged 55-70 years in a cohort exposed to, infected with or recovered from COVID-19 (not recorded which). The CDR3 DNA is TGTGCCACCAGTGATGGTCCCTACAATCAGCCCCAGCATTTT. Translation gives CATSDGPYNQPQHF.